The source of this T cell receptor (beta chain) is a study of T cells in Graves' hyperthyroidism and ophthalmopathy. About the study: Peripheral blood draws took place at initial diagnosis, ahead of any treatment.

RNA transcripts were the template for amplifying TCR beta CDR3 regions. First-round RT-PCR targeting the TCR CDR3 was performed with the HTBI primer set. Via MiXCR, TCRdb re-called the multiplex PCR reads, giving one row per CDR3 protein. The data show about 600,000 distinct CDR3 sequences, about 14% seen once. This CDR3 contains 17 residues. Germline-derived CDR1 and CDR2 are SGDLS and YYNGEE. The trim removed 1 base at V and 5 bases at J, leaving 12 bases unmatched. The PBMCs had their origin in more than 9.5 ml of fresh peripheral blood. A remark on this clonotype: Its specificity is unknown.

General study points: Classification by a 13 V-J model distinguished ophthalmopathy from stable hyperthyroidism.

This clonotype originated in a woman aged 18-29 years with Graves' ophthalmopathy. The J gene is TRBJ2-1, the V gene TRBV9; 7 positions agree with TRBD2. Sequenced material: blood. CDR3 residues: CASSVSEAGVGDNEQFF. Written as DNA, the CDR3 is TGTGCCAGCAGCGTAAGTGAGGCGGGAGTGGGTGACAATGAGCAGTTCTTC.